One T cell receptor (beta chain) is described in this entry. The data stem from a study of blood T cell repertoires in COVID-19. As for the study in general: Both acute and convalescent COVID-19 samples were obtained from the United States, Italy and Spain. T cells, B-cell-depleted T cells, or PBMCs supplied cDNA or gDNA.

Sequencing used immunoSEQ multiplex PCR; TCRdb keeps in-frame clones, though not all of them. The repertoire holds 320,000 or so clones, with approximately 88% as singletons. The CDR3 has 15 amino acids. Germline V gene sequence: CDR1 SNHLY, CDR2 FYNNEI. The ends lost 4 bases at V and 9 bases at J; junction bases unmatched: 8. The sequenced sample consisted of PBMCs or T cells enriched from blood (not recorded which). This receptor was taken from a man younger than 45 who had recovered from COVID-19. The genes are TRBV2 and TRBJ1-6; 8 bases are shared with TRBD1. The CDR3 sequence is CASSASTGGSSPLHF. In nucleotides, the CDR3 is TGTGCCAGCAGTGCGAGCACAGGGGGTTCTTCACCCCTCCACTTT.